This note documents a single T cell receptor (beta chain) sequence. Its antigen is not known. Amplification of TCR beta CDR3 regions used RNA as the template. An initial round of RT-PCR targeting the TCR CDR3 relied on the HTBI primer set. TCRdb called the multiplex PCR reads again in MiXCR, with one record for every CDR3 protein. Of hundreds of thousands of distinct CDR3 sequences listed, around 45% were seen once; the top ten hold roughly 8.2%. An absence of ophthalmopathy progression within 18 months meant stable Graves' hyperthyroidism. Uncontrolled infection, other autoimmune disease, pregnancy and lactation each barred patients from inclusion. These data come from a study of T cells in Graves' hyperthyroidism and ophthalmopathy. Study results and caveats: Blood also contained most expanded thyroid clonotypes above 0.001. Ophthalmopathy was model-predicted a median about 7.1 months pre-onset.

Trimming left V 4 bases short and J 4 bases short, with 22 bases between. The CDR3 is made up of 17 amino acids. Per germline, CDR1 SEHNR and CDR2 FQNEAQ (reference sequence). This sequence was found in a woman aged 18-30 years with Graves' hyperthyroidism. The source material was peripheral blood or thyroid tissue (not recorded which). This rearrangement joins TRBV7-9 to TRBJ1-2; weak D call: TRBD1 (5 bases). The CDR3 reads CASSYVLLQAHGYGYTF. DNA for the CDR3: TGTGCCAGCAGCTACGTCCTTTTACAGGCCCATGGCTATGGCTACACCTTC.